This TCR beta chain stems from a study of OX40 agonist ivuxolimab in advanced cancers. Turning to the overall study: Ivuxolimab was an agonistic, fully human IgG2 monoclonal antibody directed against OX40 (CD134), a costimulatory receptor. Of the approximately 50 dose-escalation patients, hepatocellular carcinoma was present in approximately 20, melanoma in approximately 15, renal cell carcinoma in 9 and head and neck cancer in 9. Peripheral TCRbeta sequencing aimed to test whether ivuxolimab altered TCR sequence diversity and caused clonal T-cell expansion. The paper reports the monotherapy dose-escalation portion (N of about 56 patients) of the phase I ivuxolimab trial. In the dose-escalation cohort, 82.7% of patients were male, and the mean age was approximately 60 years, with a range of 23 to 79. Patients were allowed to have had prior anti-PD-1, anti-PD-L1 or anti-CTLA-4 therapy, and 40% of the dose-escalation patients had been treated with checkpoint inhibitors. Partial responses occurred in three dose-escalation patients, of whom one had hepatocellular carcinoma and two had cutaneous melanoma. Intravenous ivuxolimab was administered to patients every 2 weeks at six dose levels: 0.01, 0.1, 0.3, 1.5, 3 and 10 mg/kg.

Taken from the germline V gene, the CDR1 and CDR2 loops are SGHRS and YFSETQ. Trimming leaves V shorter by 0 bases and J shorter by 1 base, with the junction holding 0 bases beyond the gene matches. Spanning cysteine to phenylalanine, the CDR3 consists of 15 amino acids. Only the CDR3 part of the read is kept: 45 bases, read in frame from the first base. Paper-wide results and their limitations: Low levels of normalized T-cell clonal expansion were also seen in some nonresponding patients. In the 0.1-3.0 mg/kg groups, partial responders were among the patients with the lowest normalized peripheral clonal expansion, particularly in CD8+ T cells. Which antigens the clonally expanded peripheral T cells were specific for was not determined. Clonal expansion of both CD4+ and CD8+ blood T cells was observed from baseline to week 6 at doses 0.1 to 3.0 mg/kg. After ivuxolimab, expanded clones were on average more numerous among CD8+ T cells than among CD4+ T cells.

On this clone itself: Its antigen is not yet known. Nothing much larger sits one base from this clone, and base qualities are not available.

The trial excluded patients who had a history of autoimmune disease or were on systemic immunosuppression. Peripheral blood for TCR sequencing was drawn from every dose cohort at baseline, at cycle 4 day 1 and at cycle 7 day 1. The samples were taken from a phase I, first-in-human, multicenter, open-label dose-escalation trial of ivuxolimab. The trial enrolled adults with locally advanced or metastatic head and neck squamous cell, hepatocellular, melanoma or renal cell carcinoma. Before TCR sequencing, CD4+ T cells and CD8+ T cells from peripheral blood were sorted into separate populations. To sequence the TCRbeta CDR3 region, genomic DNA was isolated from the sorted cells. The immunoSEQ Assay was used to sequence the TCRbeta CDR3 regions. Here the immuneACCESS table is served through TCRdb, limited to in-frame sequences with V and J called. Missing clones are a known gap in these copies; in checked studies unresolved V genes cover under half, and the rest lacks a known reason. This sample comprises around 61,000 clones, roughly 84% of them detected only once. The top ten clonotypes cover around 0.47% of the sample.

The sequenced sample was CD4+ or CD8+ T cells sorted from blood, obtained in a trial of the OX40 agonist ivuxolimab. The V and J segments used are TRBV5-1 and TRBJ2-5, and 10 bases in between align with TRBD2. The TCR was taken from an adult with an advanced solid tumor such as melanoma, head and neck, liver or kidney cancer. In nucleotides, the sequence is TGCGCCAGCAGCTTGGGACTAGCGGGCCAAGAGACCCAGTACTTC. It specifies CASSLGLAGQETQYF.